This entry lists 11 T cell receptor beta chains sequenced from one sample in a study of technical replicates of blood from a handful of donors. TCRdb keeps only in-frame clones here, not all; method: immunoSEQ multiplex PCR. The data show 95,000 to 100,000 clones, roughly 95% seen once. The sequenced sample was T cells isolated from PBMCs. These receptors were collected from a human donor in good health.

The chain couples TRBV5-5 to TRBJ2-7; TRBD1 matches at 7 bases. CDR3 length: 12 amino acids. In germline, CDR1 is SGHKS, CDR2 YYEKEE (reference sequence). V was pared by 4 bases and J by 5 bases, with 3 bases of the junction left unmatched. CDR3 protein: CASSLDRDEQYF. In nucleotides, the CDR3 is TGTGCCAGCAGCCTCGACAGGGACGAGCAGTACTTC.

The CDR3 spells CASSWDKRELTDTQYF. As DNA, the CDR3 is TGCGCCAGCAGCTGGGATAAGCGGGAGTTAACAGATACGCAGTATTTT. This rearrangement joins TRBV5-1 to TRBJ2-3; 8 nucleotides align to TRBD2. V lost 3 bases to trimming and J lost 3 bases; unmatched junction nucleotides: 9. There are 16 residues in the CDR3. Looked up from germline, CDR1 is SGHRS and CDR2 is YFSETQ.

The chain links TRBV14 to TRBJ1-6, with D perhaps TRBD1 (5 bases). Looked up from germline, CDR1 is SGHDN and CDR2 is FVKESK. V shed 5 bases and J shed 0 bases, with 17 bases lying between them. This CDR3 is 18 amino acids long. The CDR3 is CASSEKGYFNSYNSPLHF. The DNA of the CDR3 is TGTGCCAGCAGCGAGAAGGGGTACTTTAACTCCTATAATTCACCCCTCCACTTT.

The rearrangement joins TRBV9 to TRBJ2-1, with D possibly being TRBD2 (7 bases). The germline V gene encodes CDR1 SGDLS and CDR2 YYNGEE. The V gene lost 3 bases and the J gene lost 2 bases, with 18 bases spanning the gap. This CDR3 region has 17 residues. In DNA form, the CDR3 reads TGTGCCAGCAGCGCGAGGGGGGGCGACAGCCCCTACAATGAGCAGTTCTTC. Encoded protein: CASSARGGDSPYNEQFF.

The chain carries TRBV28 and TRBJ2-4; D is unclear. Trimming removed 3 bases at V and 1 base at J, with 10 bases between. Germline assignment: CDR1 MDHEN and CDR2 SYDVKM. This CDR3 is built from 15 residues. The CDR3 sequence: CASSFTELAKNIQYF. The CDR3 nucleotides read TGTGCCAGCAGTTTCACAGAGTTGGCCAAAAACATTCAGTACTTC.

The V gene is TRBV6-5, the J gene TRBJ2-1, with 8 bases matching TRBD2. Unmatched junction bases numbered 7, after V lost 6 bases and J lost 9 bases. The CDR3 length is 13 residues. Germline assignment: CDR1 MNHEY and CDR2 SVGAGI. This chain's CDR3 is CASSSGGAGEQFF. Here the CDR3 DNA reads TGTGCCAGCAGCTCGGGGGGGGCGGGTGAGCAGTTCTTC.

The chain employs TRBV6-4 and TRBJ2-3, with 9 positions matching TRBD2. Germline values: CDR1 MRHNA, CDR2 SNTAGT. This CDR3 comprises 20 residues. V shed 0 bases, J shed 1 base, and the junction held 14 bases outside the gene matches. The CDR3 DNA reads as TGTGCCAGCAGTGACTCTGGCCCTCAGCGGGGGGAGTTACGCACAGATACGCAGTATTTT. Translated: CASSDSGPQRGELRTDTQYF.

The V and J genes are TRBV5-4 and TRBJ1-1; unclear D gene. Germline V gives CDR1 SGHNT, CDR2 YYREEE (reference sequence). The CDR3 runs 13 residues. The V gene lost 0 bases and the J gene lost 7 bases, with 10 bases spanning the gap. This CDR3 is CASSLGPLIEAFF. The CDR3 DNA sequence: TGTGCCAGCAGCTTGGGGCCGCTGATTGAAGCTTTCTTT.

There are many counts of this clone. This chain links TRBV5-1 with TRBJ2-1; 8 bases are shared with TRBD2. Trimming removed 4 bases from V and 0 bases from J; junction bases left unmatched: 12. Germline-derived CDR1 and CDR2 are SGHRS and YFSETQ. This CDR3 is 18 amino acids long. As DNA, the CDR3 is TGCGCCAGCAGCCCCTCGGCGACTAGCGAGAGCTCCTACAATGAGCAGTTCTTC. This gives the protein CASSPSATSESSYNEQFF.

This chain uses TRBV30 with TRBJ1-5, with TRBD1 identical over 9 bases. This CDR3 region has 17 residues. The germline CDR1 and CDR2 sequences are GTSNPN and SVGIG (reference sequence). V was pared by 4 bases and J by 2 bases, with 12 bases of the junction left unmatched. Here the CDR3 DNA reads TGTGCCTGGAATGAGGGACAGGGCCGTTATGGCAATCAGCCCCAGCATTTT. Translation: CAWNEGQGRYGNQPQHF.

This rearrangement joins TRBV9 to TRBJ2-3; D may be TRBD2 (5 bases). The V gene's germline CDR1 is SGDLS and CDR2 YYNGEE. Trimming took off 3 bases at V and 2 bases at J, with 13 bases between the two ends. The CDR3 runs to 15 residues. CDR3 sequence (DNA): TGTGCCAGCAGCGCCTCGGGGTTCCCCACAGATACGCAGTATTTT. It specifies CASSASGFPTDTQYF.